The 5 T cell receptor beta chains below were found in one sample sequenced in a study of blood T cell repertoires in COVID-19. Sequenced by immunoSEQ multiplex PCR; TCRdb stores in-frame clones only, minus some. The repertoire holds approximately 300,000 clones, with around 88% as singletons. The specimen sequenced was peripheral blood. The receptors were sampled from a woman aged 45-65 years with acute or convalescent COVID-19.

The CDR3 region has the DNA TGTGCCAGCAGCGTTGACAGGGGTCGGTCACCCCTCCACTTT. This sequence encodes CASSVDRGRSPLHF. The gene calls are TRBV5-4 and TRBJ1-6; 8 nucleotides line up with TRBD1. The CDR3 contains 14 residues. Germline V gene sequence: CDR1 SGHNT, CDR2 YYREEE (reference sequence). V lost 4 bases, J lost 10 bases, and 7 bases stayed unmatched.

This clone occurred a few times. The chain employs TRBV7-6 and TRBJ1-3; D is unresolved. V was shortened by 1 base and J by 9 bases, with 19 bases between the two germline ends. The V gene's germline CDR1 is SGHVS and CDR2 FNYEAQ. The CDR3 extends over 16 amino acids. The CDR3 bases are TGTGCCAGCAGCTTAGTTGCGGGTCTCGTCGAGGGCACCATATATTTT. As protein: CASSLVAGLVEGTIYF.

In this sample, this clone turned up a few times. In DNA form, the CDR3 reads TGTGCCAGCAGTTCCTACCAGGGGGGCACTGAAGCTTTCTTT. It yields the protein CASSSYQGGTEAFF. The J gene is TRBJ1-1, the V gene TRBV27; TRBD1 matches at 7 bases. V dropped 4 bases and J dropped 4; count of bases not matched to a gene: 6. There are 14 residues in the CDR3. The germline V gene has CDR1 MNHEY and CDR2 SMNVEV (reference sequence).

V is TRBV7-3 and J is TRBJ2-3; TRBD2 matches 9 bases. Germline values: CDR1 SGHTA, CDR2 FQGTGA. V shed 4 bases, J shed 4 bases, and the junction held 9 bases outside the gene matches. The CDR3 consists of 16 residues. The CDR3 coding sequence is TGTGCCAGCAGCTACCTGGGACTAGCAGGGGCAGATACGCAGTATTTT. The encoded protein is CASSYLGLAGADTQYF.

The chain links TRBV6-5 to TRBJ2-1; 8 nucleotides match TRBD2. Trimming cost V 5 bases and J 1 base; bases outside gene matches: 4. Per germline, CDR1 MNHEY and CDR2 SVGAGI. The CDR3 consists of 15 residues. The chain's CDR3 is CASSTGRGSYNEQFF. CDR3 DNA: TGTGCCAGCAGTACCGGGAGGGGTTCCTACAATGAGCAGTTCTTC.